The 21 T cell receptor beta chains listed next were all sequenced from one sample in a study of shared clonotypes between healthy human individuals. Sequenced by immunoSEQ multiplex PCR; TCRdb stores in-frame clones only, minus some. There are about 480,000 clones in the sample; almost 80% occur only once, and 12% lies in the top ten. Sequenced material: PBMCs. Receptors originate from a woman aged 40 to 49 in good health. Some clones in this sample may be carry-over from other donors' samples.

The rearrangement uses TRBV7-2 and TRBJ1-2; no clear D gene. Germline values: CDR1 SGHTA, CDR2 FQGNSA. The CDR3 is 13 residues long. V gave up 3 bases and J gave up 4 bases, with 9 bases separating them. The CDR3 spells CASSLGGPYGYTF. CDR3 coding DNA: TGTGCCAGCAGCTTGGGTGGACCCTATGGCTACACCTTC.

The chain carries TRBV9 and TRBJ1-4, with D unclear. Germline CDR1 is SGDLS and CDR2 is YYNGEE. This CDR3 spans 16 amino acids. Trimming removed 0 bases from V and 3 bases from J, with 12 bases in between. CDR3 in amino acids: CASSVGIGDANEKLFF. CDR3 bases: TGTGCCAGCAGCGTAGGAATCGGGGATGCTAATGAAAAACTGTTTTTT.

The gene calls are TRBV5-6 and TRBJ1-1; D call uncertain. The V gene lost 0 bases and the J gene lost 2 bases, with 8 bases spanning the gap. The germline V gene encodes CDR1 SGHDT and CDR2 YYEEEE. This CDR3 has 14 amino acids. The CDR3 spells CASSLVVRNTEAFF. In DNA, the CDR3 is TGTGCCAGCAGCTTGGTGGTCAGAAACACTGAAGCTTTCTTT.

This clone was seen ten or more times. The chain employs TRBV4-1 and TRBJ2-5; D not resolved. The J call may be faulty, since TRBJ2-7 better matches the DNA end. CDR3 size: 13 residues. Germline lookup yields CDR1 MGHRA and CDR2 YSYEKL. CDR3 sequence reads: CASSQVGGYEQYF. The CDR3 DNA follows: TGCGCCAGCAGCCAAGTAGGTGGCTACGAGCAGTACTTC.

This chain links TRBV5-1 with TRBJ2-3; no reliable D call. Germline V gene data show CDR1 as SGHRS and CDR2 as YFSETQ. The V end lost 1 base, the J end lost 1 base, and 10 bases lay between the germline ends. This CDR3 comprises 15 residues. CDR3 coding DNA: TGCGCCAGCAGCTTGAGCCCCTGGGGCACAGATACGCAGTATTTT. It translates to CASSLSPWGTDTQYF.

This clone has more than one count but fewer than ten. The identical CDR3 is also encoded by other nucleotide sequences in the sample. The chain is built from TRBV7-9 and TRBJ2-1, with a weak D call TRBD1 (6 bases). Germline V gives CDR1 SEHNR, CDR2 FQNEAQ (reference sequence). V was clipped by 5 bases and J by 4 bases, with 18 bases between them. This CDR3 spans 16 amino acids. The CDR3: CASSPRGGSAYNEQFF. CDR3 bases: TGTGCCAGCAGCCCCAGAGGGGGTAGCGCTTACAATGAGCAGTTCTTC. The full variable domain, rest sourced from reference TRBV7-9 and TRBJ2-1, is DTGVSQNPRHKITKRGQNVTFRCDPISEHNRLYWYRQTLGQGPEFLTYFQNEAQLEKSRLLSDRFSAERPKGSFSTLEIQRTEQGDSAMYLCASSPRGGSAYNEQFFGPGTRLTVL.

This clone appeared once. V and J are TRBV5-4 and TRBJ2-7; 11 bases are shared with TRBD1. The CDR3 totals 16 residues. The junction had 9 bases not matched to a gene; V was cut back by 4 bases and J by 3 bases. Per germline, CDR1 SGHNT and CDR2 YYREEE (reference sequence). CDR3 in DNA: TGTGCCAGCAGCGAAACCGGGACAGGGGGAAGCTACGAGCAGTACTTC. It specifies CASSETGTGGSYEQYF.

This clone showed up just a few times. The chain has TRBV4-1 and TRBJ2-3, with TRBD2 matching over 7 bases. Germline CDR1 reads MGHRA; CDR2 reads YSYEKL. The CDR3 has 15 residues. V dropped 1 base and J dropped 4; count of bases not matched to a gene: 5. The CDR3 nucleotides read TGCGCCAGCAGCCAAGCCCCCGCGGGGGCAGATACGCAGTATTTT. It codes for CASSQAPAGADTQYF.

This chain uses TRBV7-8 with TRBJ2-7; D gene unclear. There are 15 residues in the CDR3. CDR1 SGHVS and CDR2 FQNEAQ come from the germline V gene. V lost 3 bases to trimming and J lost 0 bases, with 12 bases between them. The CDR3 nucleotides read TGTGCCAGCAGCTTCACGCGCGCATTCTCCTACGAGCAGTACTTC. Residues: CASSFTRAFSYEQYF.

This clone came up a few times. The chain employs TRBV5-1 and TRBJ1-1; no clear D gene. The CDR3 sequence is 12 residues long. Trimming removed 0 bases from V and 6 bases from J, with 6 bases in between. Germline CDR1 reads SGHRS; CDR2 reads YFSETQ. CDR3 in amino acids: CASSLDGAEAFF. CDR3 nucleotides: TGCGCCAGCAGCTTGGACGGGGCTGAAGCTTTCTTT.

The genes are TRBV11-2 and TRBJ2-2; D uncertain. V dropped 4 bases and J dropped 8 bases, with 11 bases sitting between them. Germline CDR1 reads SGHAT; CDR2 reads FQNNGV. The CDR3 consists of 13 residues. The CDR3 region has the DNA TGTGCCAGCAGCTCGCTAGTATCGGGGGAGCTGTTTTTT. This sequence encodes CASSSLVSGELFF.

The chain links TRBV5-1 to TRBJ1-1; a possible D gene is TRBD1 (5 bases). V lost 1 base and J 1 base, leaving 8 bases between the germline ends. In germline, CDR1 is SGHRS, CDR2 YFSETQ. The CDR3 is 14 amino acids. As DNA, the CDR3 is TGCGCCAGCAGCTTGTCTCAGGGGAACACTGAAGCTTTCTTT. Translation: CASSLSQGNTEAFF.

The V and J genes are TRBV5-1 and TRBJ1-5; maybe TRBD1 (6 bases). Per germline, CDR1 SGHRS and CDR2 YFSETQ. CDR3 length: 14 amino acids. V lost 3 bases and J lost 5, with 12 bases in between. The CDR3 DNA reads as TGCGCCAGCAGCTGGGAGGGGGGCGATCAGCCCCAGCATTTT. This gives the protein CASSWEGGDQPQHF.

The chain recombines TRBV5-4 with TRBJ2-2; D ambiguous. Trimming took off 0 bases at V and 4 bases at J, with 10 bases between the two ends. Germline V gene data show CDR1 as SGHNT and CDR2 as YYREEE (reference sequence). This CDR3 is built from 15 residues. CDR3 nucleotide sequence: TGTGCCAGCAGCTTGGGGGAAGGTAGCACCGGGGAGCTGTTTTTT. Its protein is CASSLGEGSTGELFF.

This clone was recorded a few times. The J gene is TRBJ2-3, the V gene TRBV10-3; possible D gene TRBD2, 6 bases. Germline V gives CDR1 ENHRY, CDR2 SYGVKD. The length of the CDR3 is 14 residues. V was trimmed by 7 bases and J by 4 bases, leaving 15 bases between them. The CDR3 sequence is CAIKLTSSADTQYF. In DNA form, the CDR3 reads TGTGCCATCAAACTGACTAGTTCGGCAGATACGCAGTATTTT.

The gene calls are TRBV28 and TRBJ2-5; D remains unclear. V was pared by 5 bases and J by 2 bases, with 15 bases between. In germline, CDR1 is MDHEN, CDR2 SYDVKM. The CDR3 has 15 amino acids. The CDR3 loop is CASSPGSKSQETQYF. CDR3 DNA: TGTGCCAGCAGTCCAGGTTCGAAGAGTCAAGAGACCCAGTACTTC.

This clone was seen a handful of times. The J gene is TRBJ1-1, the V gene TRBV5-1; D possibly corresponds to TRBD1 (6 bases). Germline V lookup: CDR1 SGHRS, CDR2 YFSETQ. Trimming cost V 4 bases and J 5 bases, with 12 bases left between them. There are 13 residues in the CDR3. CDR3 sequence: CASSLRGQTEAFF. Written as DNA, the CDR3 is TGCGCCAGCAGCCTCCGGGGGCAAACTGAAGCTTTCTTT.

This chain joins TRBV6-1 and TRBJ1-5, with TRBD1 as a possible D gene (5 bases). Germline V gives CDR1 MNHNS, CDR2 SASEGT. The CDR3 is 13 residues long. Trimming shortened V by 4 bases and J by 5 bases, and 9 bases separated the two germline ends. The DNA of the CDR3 is TGTGCCAGCAGTGCCGACAGAGATCAGCCCCAGCATTTT. Residues: CASSADRDQPQHF.

This clone was observed a handful of times. The same CDR3 also results from other DNA sequences found in this sample. The chain is built from TRBV30 and TRBJ2-1, with D perhaps matching TRBD1 (5 bases). CDR3 size: 15 residues. Per the germline V gene, CDR1 is GTSNPN and CDR2 is SVGIG (reference sequence). The V and J ends lost 2 bases and 0 bases respectively, with 11 bases between them. In DNA, the CDR3 is TGTGCCTGGAGTTCAGGGCTAAGCTCCTACAATGAGCAGTTCTTC. As protein: CAWSSGLSSYNEQFF.

The chain recombines TRBV5-6 with TRBJ1-5; possible D gene TRBD1, 6 bases. Germline V gene sequence: CDR1 SGHDT, CDR2 YYEEEE. V lost 2 bases to trimming and J lost 7 bases, with 10 bases between them. The CDR3 runs 13 residues. In DNA form, the CDR3 reads TGTGCCAGCAGCTTCGGACAGTCACAGCCCCAGCATTTT. It translates to CASSFGQSQPQHF. Together with reference TRBV5-6 and TRBJ1-5, the CDR3 gives the full variable domain: DAGVTQSPTHLIKTRGQQVTLRCSPKSGHDTVSWYQQALGQGPQFIFQYYEEEERQRGNFPDRFSGHQFPNYSSELNVNALLLGDSALYLCASSFGQSQPQHFGDGTRLSIL.

This rearrangement joins TRBV19 to TRBJ1-1; D is perhaps TRBD1 (6 bases). Germline V gives CDR1 LNHDA, CDR2 SQIVND (reference sequence). V shed 6 bases and J shed 5 bases, with 10 bases lying between them. The CDR3 covers 12 residues. The CDR3 DNA follows: TGTGCCAGTAGCATACAGGGAACTGAAGCTTTCTTT. It is translated as CASSIQGTEAFF. Full variable domain (rest looked up from reference TRBV19 and TRBJ1-1): DGGITQSPKYLFRKEGQNVTLSCEQNLNHDAMYWYRQDPGQGLRLIYYSQIVNDFQKGDIAEGYSVSREKKESFPLTVTSAQKNPTAFYLCASSIQGTEAFFGQGTRLTVV.